Following are 16 T cell receptor beta chains from one sample sequenced in a study of T-cell reconstitution after alpha-beta-depleted transplantation in children. Molecular barcoding with unique molecular identifiers was used for the TCRbeta library. Via MiXCR, TCRdb re-called the PCR reads, giving one row per CDR3 protein. The sample contains about 200,000 distinct CDR3 sequences, approximately 6.9% of which appear only once. The sequencing here drew on PBMCs, taken before TCRalphabeta/CD19-depleted stem cell transplant. The source is a boy younger than 10 with acute lymphoblastic leukemia, due to receive a stem cell transplant.

This clonotype has a count of ten or more. The rearrangement joins TRBV7-2 to TRBJ1-3; TRBD1 matches 7 bases. The CDR3 is made up of 14 amino acids. CDR1 is SGHTA and CDR2 is FQGNSA in the germline V gene. The V and J ends lost 3 bases and 3 bases, in that order; junction bases with no gene match: 2. The CDR3 sequence: CASSLTGSGNTIYF. The CDR3 nucleotides are TGTGCCAGCAGCTTGACAGGGAGTGGAAACACCATATATTTT.

This clonotype showed up many times. The chain combines TRBV29-1 with TRBJ1-1; D gene unclear. The CDR3 consists of 13 residues. Deletions cut 2 bases from V and 1 base from J, with 8 bases between. Germline V CDR1 and CDR2: SQVTM, ANQGSEA. The CDR3 here is CSVEMGGNTEAFF. CDR3 bases: TGCAGCGTTGAAATGGGCGGGAACACTGAAGCTTTCTTT. Variable domain in full (rest from reference TRBV29-1 and TRBJ1-1): SAVISQKPSRDICQRGTSLTIQCQVDSQVTMMFWYRQQPGQSLTLIATANQGSEATYESGFVIDKFPISRPNLTFSTLTVSNMSPEDSSIYLCSVEMGGNTEAFFGQGTRLTVV.

The sample holds many counts of this clonotype. This chain joins TRBV29-1 and TRBJ2-2; no definite D call. CDR1 and CDR2 from the germline V gene are SQVTM and ANQGSEA. Trimming removed 6 bases from V and 5 bases from J, with 10 bases in between. CDR3 length: 12 residues. CDR3 coding DNA: TGCAGCGTCCCCGTCCGGACCGGGGAGCTGTTTTTT. Translating gives CSVPVRTGELFF.

The V gene is TRBV7-3, the J gene TRBJ2-3, with D tentatively TRBD1 (5 bases). The CDR3 loop spans 14 amino acids. V lost 2 bases, J lost 6 bases, and 12 bases lay in between. CDR1 SGHTA and CDR2 FQGTGA come from the germline V gene. CDR3 sequence (DNA): TGTGCCAGCAGCTTACAGGGCCAAGCGGATACGCAGTATTTT. Translation gives CASSLQGQADTQYF.

A few counts support this clonotype. This rearrangement joins TRBV6-2 or TRBV6-3 to TRBJ2-7; D ambiguous. Germline-derived CDR1 and CDR2 are MNHEY and SVGEGT. The CDR3 has 11 residues. V dropped 5 bases and J dropped 7 bases, with 9 bases sitting between them. For the CDR3, the DNA is TGTGCCAGCAGTCAAATGGGTGAGCAGTACTTC. It codes for CASSQMGEQYF.

In the case of this clonotype: This may stem from a read error, because a much larger clone lies one nucleotide away. This chain connects TRBV20-1 to TRBJ2-1; TRBD1 or TRBD2 may be the D gene (6 bases each). The CDR3 is 13 residues long. Germline assignment: CDR1 DFQATT and CDR2 SNEGSKA (reference sequence). The CDR3 DNA reads as TGCAGTGCCACGGAGGGGGTGACGAATGAGCATTTCTTC. It specifies CSATEGVTNEHFF.

Many counts were recorded for this clonotype. V is TRBV11-2 and J is TRBJ2-1; D gene ambiguous. V was pared by 3 bases and J by 0 bases, with 6 bases between. This CDR3 region has 14 residues. Germline CDR1 reads SGHAT; CDR2 reads FQNNGV. Here the CDR3 reads CASSFMDSYNEQFF. The CDR3, as DNA: TGTGCCAGCAGCTTTATGGACTCCTACAATGAGCAGTTCTTC.

This clonotype was detected many times. The chain combines TRBV28 with TRBJ1-5, with D maybe TRBD1 (6 bases). The CDR3 runs 16 residues. Germline values: CDR1 MDHEN, CDR2 SYDVKM. V lost 3 bases and J 5 bases, leaving 17 bases between the germline ends. CDR3 sequence: CASSFTRGARDQPQHF. The CDR3, as DNA: TGTGCCAGCAGTTTCACCAGGGGCGCGCGGGATCAGCCCCAGCATTTT.

The rearrangement joins TRBV29-1 to TRBJ2-6; D possibly uses TRBD1 or TRBD2 (5 bases each). Germline values: CDR1 SQVTM, CDR2 ANQGSEA. This CDR3 has 14 residues. V was clipped by 5 bases and J by 0 bases, with 8 bases between them. CDR3 DNA: TGCAGCGTTCTCGGGGCCTCTGGGGCCAACGTCCTGACTTTC. This codes for CSVLGASGANVLTF.

This clonotype came up many times. The chain couples TRBV7-2 to TRBJ2-7; D uncertain. There are 14 residues in the CDR3. Germline lookup yields CDR1 SGHTA and CDR2 FQGNSA. Trimming stripped 2 bases from V and 6 bases from J, with 14 bases between. CDR3 sequence: CASSLKWALSEQYF. For the CDR3, the DNA is TGTGCCAGCAGCTTAAAGTGGGCTCTGAGCGAGCAGTACTTC. The complete variable domain, with remaining parts taken from reference TRBV7-2 and TRBJ2-7, reads GAGVSQSPSNKVTEKGKDVELRCDPISGHTALYWYRQSLGQGLEFLIYFQGNSAPDKSGLPSDRFSAERTGGSVSTLTIQRTQQEDSAVYLCASSLKWALSEQYFGPGTRLTVT.

This clonotype was detected a few times. The V and J genes are TRBV7-9 and TRBJ2-1; D tentatively fits TRBD1 or TRBD2 (5 bases each). Germline values: CDR1 SEHNR, CDR2 FQNEAQ (reference sequence). Trimming cost V 6 bases and J 6 bases, with 12 bases left between them. CDR3 size: 13 residues. In DNA, the CDR3 is TGTGCCAGCAGGACCTCCGGGGCCAATGAGCAGTTCTTC. It codes for CASRTSGANEQFF.

This clonotype was detected many times. This chain links TRBV2 with TRBJ2-7; D possibly corresponds to TRBD2 (5 bases). Trimming took off 4 bases at V and 5 bases at J, with 12 bases between the two ends. The germline V gene has CDR1 SNHLY and CDR2 FYNNEI. There are 13 residues in the CDR3. CDR3 in DNA: TGTGCCAGCAGTGCGGAGGCTCTAGACGAGCAGTACTTC. This encodes CASSAEALDEQYF.

This clonotype was seen ten or more times. The rearrangement uses TRBV7-9 and TRBJ2-6; D is unclear. Germline V gives CDR1 SEHNR, CDR2 FQNEAQ (reference sequence). This CDR3 is built from 13 residues. Deletions cut 7 bases from V and 4 bases from J, with 8 bases between. The CDR3 bases are TGTGCCAGCACGGCTTGGGGGGCCAACGTCCTGACTTTC. Encoded protein: CASTAWGANVLTF.

The V call is TRBV5-1, the J call TRBJ2-6, with 7 bases fitting TRBD1. This CDR3 comprises 17 residues. The ends lost 4 bases at V and 1 base at J; junction bases unmatched: 8. Germline-derived CDR1 and CDR2 are SGHRS and YFSETQ. The CDR3: CASSKTGPASGANVLTF. CDR3 nucleotide sequence: TGCGCCAGCAGCAAGACAGGGCCAGCGTCTGGGGCCAACGTCCTGACTTTC.

This clonotype was detected only a few times. One end of the junction is discordant with germline, which a read error may explain. The rearrangement links TRBV11-2 to TRBJ2-4, with 13 bases lining up with TRBD2. There are 14 residues in the CDR3. Germline V CDR1 and CDR2: SGHAT, FQNNGV. The CDR3 here is CASSSTATSGGINF. The CDR3 nucleotides read TGTGCCAGCAGTTCAACAGCGACTAGCGGGGGGATCAACTTC.

The table lists this clonotype with many counts. The chain is built from TRBV7-2 and TRBJ2-7, with D unclear. The CDR3 contains 15 residues. Trimming took off 5 bases at V and 1 base at J, with 15 bases between the two ends. The germline V gene has CDR1 SGHTA and CDR2 FQGNSA. This chain's CDR3 is CASSKDPGRSYEQYF. The CDR3, as DNA: TGTGCCAGCAGCAAGGACCCAGGTCGTTCCTACGAGCAGTACTTC.